One TCR beta chain is described in this entry. Its specificity is unknown. These data are taken from a study of cytomegalovirus exposure and HLA in healthy donors. Whole-study findings and limits: Researchers reportedly found TCR beta sequences accurately predicted most subjects' HLA-A and HLA-B alleles. Differences between HLA loci emerged in a later analysis of TCR association rates, with DRB1 most and HLA-C fewest. Analysis performed later showed TCR beta chains linked to HLA being more clonally expanded than equally common others. Most TCR sequences proved rare, with some public TCRs found in many donors.

The PCR employed 60 Vbeta primers together with 13 Jbeta primers. The protocol was immunoSEQ multiplex PCR, while the TCRdb copy is restricted to in-frame clones and leaves out a portion. The sample holds about 160,000 clones, approximately 80% seen once. The source is a man aged 40-49 years in good health and CMV-seronegative. Sequencing was performed on PBMCs.

CDR3 loop: CASSLEASGGRETQYF. DNA of the CDR3: TGCGCCAGCAGCCTGGAGGCTAGCGGGGGGAGGGAGACCCAGTACTTC. The chain carries TRBV5-1 and TRBJ2-5; 11 bases are shared with TRBD2. Germline lookup yields CDR1 SGHRS and CDR2 YFSETQ. V lost 4 bases to trimming and J lost 5 bases; unmatched junction nucleotides: 10. This CDR3 is 16 amino acids long.